This is a list of T cell receptor beta chains from one sample in a study of shared clonotypes between healthy human individuals. The method was immunoSEQ multiplex PCR; TCRdb's version includes in-frame clones alone and lacks a portion of them. The sample lists a few million clones, just over 90% occurring once. Input material: naive CD4+ T cells sorted from blood. The receptor source for this set is a man in his late teens or twenties in good health. Both conserved end residues are part of each CDR3. Each record gives: J gene, D gene, V gene, clone size, CDR3 protein, CDR3 DNA. A D gene is named only where the DNA matches it firmly. A clone size is listed for some rows: how often the clone was seen (once, few, many), or a class if it is expanded.

J gene: TRBJ1-6
D gene: TRBD1
V gene: TRBV5-1
clone size: -
CDR3 protein: CASSEDRGRANSPLHF
CDR3 DNA: TGCGCCAGCAGCGAGGACAGGGGTAGAGCTAATTCACCCCTCCACTTT

J gene: TRBJ2-5
D gene: -
V gene: TRBV10-1
clone size: -
CDR3 protein: CASSEAGTPTTQYF
CDR3 DNA: TGCGCCAGCAGTGAGGCAGGGACCCCCACCACCCAGTACTTC

J gene: TRBJ2-4
D gene: TRBD1
V gene: TRBV5-4
clone size: -
CDR3 protein: CASSWTGGGNIQYF
CDR3 DNA: TGTGCCAGCAGCTGGACAGGGGGGGGAAACATTCAGTACTTC

J gene: TRBJ1-2
D gene: -
V gene: TRBV6-1
clone size: -
CDR3 protein: CASRGTYGYTF
CDR3 DNA: TGTGCCAGCAGGGGGACTTATGGCTACACCTTC

J gene: TRBJ2-5
D gene: -
V gene: TRBV28
clone size: -
CDR3 protein: CASSLALETQYF
CDR3 DNA: TGTGCCAGCAGTTTGGCGTTGGAGACCCAGTACTTC

J gene: TRBJ2-3
D gene: TRBD1
V gene: TRBV5-1
clone size: -
CDR3 protein: CASSLDRGQRDTQYF
CDR3 DNA: TGCGCCAGCAGCTTGGACAGGGGGCAAAGAGATACGCAGTATTTT

J gene: TRBJ2-3
D gene: TRBD2
V gene: TRBV10-1
clone size: -
CDR3 protein: CASSDQREGADTQYF
CDR3 DNA: TGCGCCAGCAGTGACCAGCGGGAGGGGGCAGATACGCAGTATTTT

J gene: TRBJ1-3
D gene: -
V gene: TRBV18
clone size: -
CDR3 protein: CASSPVRLQSSGNTIYF
CDR3 DNA: TGTGCCAGCTCACCAGTGAGACTCCAAAGCTCTGGAAACACCATATATTTT

J gene: TRBJ1-4
D gene: -
V gene: TRBV6-1
clone size: once
CDR3 protein: CASSEAPLSGVINEKLFF
CDR3 DNA: TGTGCCAGCAGTGAAGCCCCTCTCAGCGGGGTCATAAATGAAAAACTGTTTTTT

J gene: TRBJ2-1
D gene: -
V gene: TRBV11-3
clone size: -
CDR3 protein: CASSLDNEQFF
CDR3 DNA: TGTGCCAGCAGCCTCGACAATGAGCAGTTCTTC

J gene: TRBJ2-7
D gene: TRBD1
V gene: TRBV9
clone size: -
CDR3 protein: CASSAWTGGPSYEQYF
CDR3 DNA: TGTGCCAGCAGCGCGTGGACAGGGGGCCCCTCCTACGAGCAGTACTTC

J gene: TRBJ2-6
D gene: TRBD1
V gene: TRBV18
clone size: once
CDR3 protein: CASSRQGQEYSGANVLTF
CDR3 DNA: TGTGCCAGCTCGCGGCAGGGACAGGAGTACTCTGGGGCCAACGTCCTGACTTTC

J gene: TRBJ2-4
D gene: -
V gene: TRBV15
clone size: -
CDR3 protein: CATSREDLLAKNIQYF
CDR3 DNA: TGTGCCACCAGCAGAGAGGATCTCCTAGCCAAAAACATTCAGTACTTC

J gene: TRBJ2-7
D gene: -
V gene: TRBV5-4
clone size: -
CDR3 protein: CASSLDPWGASSYEQYF
CDR3 DNA: TGTGCCAGCAGCTTGGACCCCTGGGGGGCGAGCTCCTACGAGCAGTACTTC

J gene: TRBJ1-2
D gene: -
V gene: TRBV5-1
clone size: -
CDR3 protein: CASSLVANNYGYTF
CDR3 DNA: TGCGCCAGCAGCTTGGTGGCCAATAACTATGGCTACACCTTC

J gene: TRBJ1-1
D gene: -
V gene: TRBV4-1
clone size: few
CDR3 protein: CASSQPPGLKEAFF
CDR3 DNA: TGCGCCAGCAGCCAACCTCCGGGACTCAAGGAAGCTTTCTTT

J gene: TRBJ2-7
D gene: TRBD2
V gene: TRBV7-9
clone size: -
CDR3 protein: CASSFLGGERGLEQYF
CDR3 DNA: TGTGCCAGCAGCTTCTTGGGAGGGGAGAGGGGCCTCGAGCAGTACTTC

J gene: TRBJ2-1
D gene: -
V gene: TRBV10-3
clone size: -
CDR3 protein: CAITSDAYNEQFF
CDR3 DNA: TGTGCCATCACTAGCGACGCCTACAATGAGCAGTTCTTC

J gene: TRBJ2-5
D gene: -
V gene: TRBV7-9
clone size: -
CDR3 protein: CASSPGGTGQETQYF
CDR3 DNA: TGTGCCAGCAGCCCGGGGGGGACAGGCCAAGAGACCCAGTACTTC

J gene: TRBJ2-7
D gene: TRBD1
V gene: TRBV9
clone size: -
CDR3 protein: CASSVGTGGTYEQYF
CDR3 DNA: TGTGCCAGCAGCGTAGGGACAGGGGGAACCTACGAGCAGTACTTC

J gene: TRBJ2-4
D gene: TRBD2
V gene: TRBV7-2
clone size: -
CDR3 protein: CASSSMPSGLAKNIQYF
CDR3 DNA: TGTGCCAGCAGCTCCATGCCTAGCGGGCTAGCCAAAAACATTCAGTACTTC

J gene: TRBJ2-7
D gene: TRBD1
V gene: TRBV2
clone size: -
CDR3 protein: CASSLFQGAHEQYF
CDR3 DNA: TGTGCCAGCAGTCTGTTCCAGGGGGCCCACGAGCAGTACTTC

J gene: TRBJ2-5
D gene: -
V gene: TRBV28
clone size: -
CDR3 protein: CASSLYQETQYF
CDR3 DNA: TGTGCCAGCAGTTTATATCAAGAGACCCAGTACTTC

J gene: TRBJ1-5
D gene: TRBD1
V gene: TRBV16
clone size: -
CDR3 protein: CASSQSGTGLKHF
CDR3 DNA: TGTGCCAGCAGCCAATCCGGGACAGGCCTTAAGCATTTT

J gene: TRBJ1-1
D gene: TRBD1
V gene: TRBV5-1
clone size: -
CDR3 protein: CASSGDSLTEAFF
CDR3 DNA: TGCGCCAGCAGCGGGGACAGCCTGACTGAAGCTTTCTTT

J gene: TRBJ2-5
D gene: -
V gene: TRBV10-3
clone size: -
CDR3 protein: CAISDGPLGETQYF
CDR3 DNA: TGTGCCATCAGTGACGGGCCCCTTGGGGAGACCCAGTACTTC

J gene: TRBJ1-2
D gene: -
V gene: TRBV7-2
clone size: -
CDR3 protein: CASSEGPSRGYTF
CDR3 DNA: TGTGCCAGCAGCGAAGGGCCTTCAAGGGGCTACACCTTC

J gene: TRBJ2-2
D gene: -
V gene: TRBV4-2
clone size: once
CDR3 protein: CASSQEAGYTGELFF
CDR3 DNA: TGTGCCAGCAGCCAAGAGGCAGGGTACACCGGGGAGCTGTTTTTT

J gene: TRBJ2-7
D gene: TRBD2
V gene: TRBV18
clone size: -
CDR3 protein: CASSAIAGDYYEQYF
CDR3 DNA: TGTGCCAGCTCAGCCATAGCGGGAGACTACTACGAGCAGTACTTC

J gene: TRBJ2-5
D gene: -
V gene: TRBV6-6
clone size: -
CDR3 protein: CASSSLNTREETQYF
CDR3 DNA: TGTGCCAGCAGTTCTCTCAACACTAGGGAGGAGACCCAGTACTTC

J gene: TRBJ2-3
D gene: TRBD2
V gene: TRBV7-2
clone size: -
CDR3 protein: CASSLTGTSVSRADTQYF
CDR3 DNA: TGTGCCAGCAGCTTAACCGGGACTAGCGTCTCTCGGGCAGATACGCAGTATTTT

J gene: TRBJ2-7
D gene: TRBD1
V gene: TRBV11-2
clone size: -
CDR3 protein: CASSTDRQTYEQYF
CDR3 DNA: TGTGCCAGCAGCACGGACAGGCAAACCTACGAGCAGTACTTC

J gene: TRBJ1-6
D gene: -
V gene: TRBV30
clone size: -
CDR3 protein: CAWKSRGFHF
CDR3 DNA: TGTGCCTGGAAAAGCAGAGGGTTCCACTTT

J gene: TRBJ2-7
D gene: TRBD1
V gene: TRBV4-1
clone size: -
CDR3 protein: CASSQLWGQGVSSYEQYF
CDR3 DNA: TGCGCCAGCAGCCAACTATGGGGACAGGGGGTAAGCTCCTACGAGCAGTACTTC

J gene: TRBJ2-2
D gene: -
V gene: TRBV5-1
clone size: -
CDR3 protein: CASSLGPLSNTGELFF
CDR3 DNA: TGCGCCAGCAGCTTAGGACCCCTCTCGAACACCGGGGAGCTGTTTTTT

J gene: TRBJ1-1
D gene: -
V gene: TRBV18
clone size: -
CDR3 protein: CASSPRGVGPLTEAFF
CDR3 DNA: TGTGCCAGCTCACCACGGGGGGTGGGGCCACTCACTGAAGCTTTCTTT

J gene: TRBJ1-5
D gene: TRBD1
V gene: TRBV6-5
clone size: few
CDR3 protein: CATDFTGVAQPQHF
CDR3 DNA: TGTGCCACGGACTTCACAGGGGTGGCTCAGCCCCAGCATTTT

J gene: TRBJ1-5
D gene: TRBD1
V gene: TRBV5-6
clone size: few
CDR3 protein: CASSLLDRRDQPQHF
CDR3 DNA: TGTGCCAGCAGCTTGTTGGACAGGAGGGATCAGCCCCAGCATTTT

J gene: TRBJ1-2
D gene: TRBD1
V gene: TRBV27
clone size: -
CDR3 protein: CASSSIRDRGNYGYTF
CDR3 DNA: TGTGCCAGCAGCTCTATCCGGGACAGAGGCAACTATGGCTACACCTTC

J gene: TRBJ2-7
D gene: -
V gene: TRBV10-2
clone size: once
CDR3 protein: CASRRDNGEQYF
CDR3 DNA: TGCGCCAGCAGGAGGGACAACGGGGAGCAGTACTTC

J gene: TRBJ2-7
D gene: -
V gene: TRBV4-3
clone size: -
CDR3 protein: CASSQKEQYF
CDR3 DNA: TGCGCCAGCAGCCAAAAAGAGCAGTACTTC

J gene: TRBJ2-7
D gene: TRBD1
V gene: TRBV28
clone size: -
CDR3 protein: CASSTGAYEQYF
CDR3 DNA: TGTGCCAGCAGCACAGGGGCCTACGAGCAGTACTTC

J gene: TRBJ2-7
D gene: -
V gene: TRBV27
clone size: -
CDR3 protein: CASSFRGASNEQYF
CDR3 DNA: TGTGCCAGCAGTTTTCGGGGCGCGAGCAACGAGCAGTACTTC

J gene: TRBJ1-2
D gene: -
V gene: TRBV5-1
clone size: -
CDR3 protein: CASSFDRLMGYTF
CDR3 DNA: TGCGCCAGCAGCTTCGACAGACTTATGGGCTACACCTTC

J gene: TRBJ2-6
D gene: -
V gene: TRBV6-5
clone size: once
CDR3 protein: CATWDGDSGANVLTF
CDR3 DNA: TGTGCCACCTGGGACGGTGACTCTGGGGCCAACGTCCTGACTTTC

J gene: TRBJ1-6
D gene: -
V gene: TRBV19
clone size: once
CDR3 protein: CASSIVGQNNSPLHF
CDR3 DNA: TGTGCCAGTAGTATAGTAGGACAGAATAATTCACCCCTCCACTTT